One sample yielded the 8 T cell receptor beta chains listed below, sequenced in a study of identical twins. MiXCR, run by TCRdb on the 5' RACE reads, gives a single entry per CDR3 protein. The sample carries roughly 250,000 distinct CDR3 sequences, 6% to 8.5% recorded once. In addition, the sample was reused for a study of yellow fever vaccine responses in identical twins.

The specimen was CD8+ T cells sorted from blood. The receptors derive from a woman younger than 30 in good health.

The rearrangement links TRBV4-1 to TRBJ2-5; TRBD1 matches at 7 bases. This CDR3 has 13 residues. Unmatched junction bases numbered 4, after V lost 4 bases and J lost 5 bases. Germline lookup yields CDR1 MGHRA and CDR2 YSYEKL. CDR3 DNA sequence: TGCGCCAGCAGCCCCGGGACAGTGGAGACCCAGTACTTC. It is translated as CASSPGTVETQYF.

The J gene is TRBJ2-3, the V gene TRBV21-1; whether TRBD2, the table's D call, matches the DNA was not checked. TRBV21-1 is noted as a pseudogene. The CDR3 spans 17 residues. CDR3 amino acids: CASSAGTSDFPTDTQYF. In DNA, the CDR3 is TGTGCCAGCAGCGCTGGGACTAGCGATTTTCCCACAGATACGCAGTATTTT.

This chain joins TRBV9 and TRBJ1-1; 11 bases are a match to TRBD1. The V and J ends lost 5 bases and 4 bases, in that order; junction bases with no gene match: 4. The germline gives CDR1 SGDLS, CDR2 YYNGEE. There are 14 residues in the CDR3. The CDR3 nucleotides read TGTGCCAGCAGGGGGACAGGGGGGAGCACTGAAGCTTTCTTT. Residues: CASRGTGGSTEAFF.

The CDR3 DNA reads TGTGCCAGCAGTTTGGGGGGGGCAGGAGATACGCAGTATTTT. Translation gives CASSLGGAGDTQYF. This chain connects TRBV27 to TRBJ2-3; TRBD2 might be the D (7 bases). The CDR3 runs to 14 residues. From germline, CDR1 is MNHEY and CDR2 SMNVEV (reference sequence). The V and J ends lost 3 bases and 5 bases respectively, with 12 bases between them.

This clonotype was found many times. This chain links TRBV12-3 or TRBV12-4 with TRBJ2-6; D tentatively reads TRBD1 or TRBD2 (5 bases each). With 3 bases removed from V and 4 bases from J, the gap between germline ends came to 10 bases. The CDR3 is 15 residues long. The CDR3 region is CASSFGGAGANVLTF. Written as DNA, the CDR3 is TGTGCCAGCAGTTTTGGGGGTGCCGGGGCCAACGTCCTGACTTTC.

This chain links TRBV10-3 with TRBJ2-5, with D possibly matching TRBD2 (6 bases). Germline V gene sequence: CDR1 ENHRY, CDR2 SYGVKD. V was clipped by 2 bases and J by 4 bases, with 8 bases between them. The CDR3 contains 13 residues. The chain's CDR3 is CAISEDGGETQYF. DNA of the CDR3: TGTGCCATCAGTGAGGACGGGGGAGAGACCCAGTACTTC.

In the case of this clonotype: A much larger clonotype is one base distant, so this may be a read error. The J gene is TRBJ2-1, the V gene TRBV6-4; no firm D call. CDR1 and CDR2 from the germline V gene are MRHNA and SNTAGT. This CDR3 contains 16 residues. CDR3 in amino acids: CASRDSSISSYNEQFF. CDR3 DNA sequence: TGTGCCAGCAGAGACTCTTCCATATCCTCCTACAATGAGCAGTTCTTC.

This clonotype was counted between two and nine times. The chain combines TRBV12-3 or TRBV12-4 with TRBJ2-1; 11 nucleotides match TRBD2. J was trimmed by 4 bases and V by 6 bases; bases with no gene match: 5. The CDR3 contains 15 residues. The CDR3 region is CASSQTSGTYNEQFF. In DNA form, the CDR3 reads TGTGCCAGCAGCCAGACTAGCGGGACTTACAATGAGCAGTTCTTC.